Listed below are T cell receptor beta chains from one sample, sequenced in a study of T-cell reconstitution after alpha-beta-depleted transplantation in children. TCRdb recomputed calls from the PCR reads with MiXCR, one row per CDR3 protein. Of 250,000 to 300,000 distinct CDR3 sequences listed, roughly 8.2% are singletons. The specimen comprised peripheral blood, sampled 360 days after TCRalphabeta/CD19-depleted stem cell transplant. These receptors were obtained from a female patient younger than 10 who had a stem cell transplant for Fanconi anemia, so the T cells may come from the graft donor. CDR3s leave out the opening cysteine and the closing phenylalanine or tryptophan.

TRBJ2-3 | TRBV2 | ASSSPLILDGLGRTSTQY
TRBJ1-1 | TRBV6-1 | ASSVTGTVNTEAF
TRBJ2-5 | TRBV11-2 | ASSLEYGTGPIQETQY
TRBJ2-7 | TRBV3-1 | ASSPTGGVIYEQY
TRBJ1-6 | TRBV6-5 | ASSYSGESNSPLH
TRBJ2-2 | TRBV12-3/TRBV12-4 | ASSLSAGGTNTGELF
TRBJ1-2 | TRBV6-5 | ASSHDRDRYGYT
TRBJ2-1 | TRBV5-1 | ASSLVGSPNEQF
TRBJ2-1 | TRBV7-3 | ASSKVGTEDNEQF
TRBJ2-3 | TRBV4-3 | ASSQEGAGGNLDTQY
TRBJ1-5 | TRBV20-1 | SAGEGVNRQPQH
TRBJ1-1 | TRBV6-5 | ASSYPIQGNTEAF
TRBJ2-6 | TRBV7-2 | ASSLVPVPGANVLT
TRBJ2-7 | TRBV5-1 | ASNFLHRVSGNEQY
TRBJ1-1 | TRBV2 | ASSGGGATEAF